This T cell receptor beta chain stems from a study of blood T cell repertoires in COVID-19. Turning to the study itself: T cells, B-cell-depleted T cells, or PBMCs supplied cDNA or gDNA.

The assay was immunoSEQ multiplex PCR, and TCRdb's table has in-frame clones only and misses some. The data hold roughly 130,000 clones, with approximately 89% observed a single time. Specimen: peripheral blood. This TCR was sampled from a woman aged 55-69 years with acute or convalescent COVID-19.

CDR3 residues: CASRLRGNANSPLHF. For the CDR3, the DNA is TGTGCCAGCAGGCTTAGGGGGAACGCGAATTCACCCCTCCACTTT. V usage is TRBV3-1 (or the pseudogene TRBV3-2) and J usage is TRBJ1-6; D might be TRBD1 (6 bases). Germline-derived CDR1 and CDR2 are LGHDT and YNNKEL (reference sequence). V lost 6 bases and J 7 bases, leaving 16 bases between the germline ends. The CDR3 has 15 residues.